Listed below are T cell receptor beta chains from one sample, sequenced in a study of early T cells in non-severe SARS-CoV-2 infection. TCRdb passed the 5' RACE reads through MiXCR, listing each CDR3 protein once. The sample shows roughly 71,000 distinct CDR3 sequences, about 12% of them seen only once. Sequences were obtained from whole blood. These receptors originate from an adult who was a healthcare worker with PCR-confirmed SARS-CoV-2 infection or an uninfected control (not recorded which). Each CDR3 is given with its conserved first and last residue.

V: TRBV20-1
J: TRBJ1-2
CDR3: CSARAQGQTHYGYTF

V: TRBV19
J: TRBJ1-5
CDR3: CASSILGGGQPQHF

V: TRBV7-9
J: TRBJ1-2
CDR3: CASSLWGPNRNPGYTF

V: TRBV13
J: TRBJ1-1
CDR3: CASSFGDTEAFF

V: TRBV7-9
J: TRBJ1-2
CDR3: CASSLEVTVYGYTF

V: TRBV6-5
J: TRBJ1-1
CDR3: CASITLGLNTEAFF

V: TRBV5-6
J: TRBJ1-1
CDR3: CASSSPGLGMNTEAFF

V: TRBV12-3/TRBV12-4
J: TRBJ2-6
CDR3: CASSLRGAGANVLTF

V: TRBV27
J: TRBJ1-1
CDR3: CASSWGQGEGNTEAFF

V: TRBV19
J: TRBJ2-5
CDR3: CASSIGGRTQETQYF

V: TRBV5-5
J: TRBJ2-5
CDR3: CASSLALEETQYF

V: TRBV30
J: TRBJ1-6
CDR3: CAWSTKQGLNSPLHF

V: TRBV6-1
J: TRBJ2-1
CDR3: CASSEFGTTHNEQFF

V: TRBV6-5
J: TRBJ2-5
CDR3: CASSYGRGTSGGIGETQYF

V: TRBV20-1
J: TRBJ1-2
CDR3: CSARVPVVFYGYTF

V: TRBV12-5
J: TRBJ2-5
CDR3: CASGLAGVSGTQYF

V: TRBV9
J: TRBJ2-5
CDR3: CASSVDLYQETQYF

V: TRBV5-1
J: TRBJ2-7
CDR3: CASSPGPTYEQYF

V: TRBV7-6
J: TRBJ2-6
CDR3: CASSLGGANVLTF

V: TRBV2
J: TRBJ2-2
CDR3: CASSDTGELFF

V: TRBV6-2/TRBV6-3
J: TRBJ2-4
CDR3: CASSYSISEQGRNIQYF

V: TRBV18
J: TRBJ1-1
CDR3: CASSPTAFGTEAFF

V: TRBV9
J: TRBJ1-1
CDR3: CASSVEVEPNTEAFF

V: TRBV21-1
J: TRBJ2-7
CDR3: CASWVVQFERDYYEQYF

V: TRBV29-1
J: TRBJ2-1
CDR3: CSVDGTGGGNEQFF

V: TRBV29-1
J: TRBJ2-3
CDR3: CSGRNTDTQYF

V: TRBV30
J: TRBJ2-5
CDR3: CAWSVLALSVETQYF